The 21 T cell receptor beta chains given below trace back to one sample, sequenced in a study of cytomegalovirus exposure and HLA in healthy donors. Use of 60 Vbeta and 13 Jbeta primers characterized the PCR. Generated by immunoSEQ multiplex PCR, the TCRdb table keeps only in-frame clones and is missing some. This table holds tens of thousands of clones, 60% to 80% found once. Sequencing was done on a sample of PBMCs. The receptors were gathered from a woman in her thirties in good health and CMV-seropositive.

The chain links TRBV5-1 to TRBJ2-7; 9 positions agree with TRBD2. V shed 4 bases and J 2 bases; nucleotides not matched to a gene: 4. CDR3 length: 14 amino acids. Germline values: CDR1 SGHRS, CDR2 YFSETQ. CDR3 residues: CASSTGLAPYEQYF. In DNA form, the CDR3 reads TGCGCCAGCAGCACGGGACTAGCTCCCTACGAGCAGTACTTC.

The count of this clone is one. The CDR3 is CASSLRDSYSFTYEQYF. The CDR3 bases are TGTGCCAGCAGCTTACGGGACAGCTATTCCTTTACCTACGAGCAGTACTTC. This rearrangement joins TRBV5-6 to TRBJ2-7; 7 nucleotides match TRBD1. With 2 bases clipped from V and 2 bases from J, the junction kept 13 bases outside the gene matches. The germline gives CDR1 SGHDT, CDR2 YYEEEE. There are 17 residues in the CDR3.

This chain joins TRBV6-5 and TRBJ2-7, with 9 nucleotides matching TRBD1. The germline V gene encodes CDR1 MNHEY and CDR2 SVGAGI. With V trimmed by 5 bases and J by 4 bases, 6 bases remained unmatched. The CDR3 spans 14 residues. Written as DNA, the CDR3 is TGTGCCAGCAGTCGGGACAGGGCGGGGTACGAGCAGTACTTC. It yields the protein CASSRDRAGYEQYF.

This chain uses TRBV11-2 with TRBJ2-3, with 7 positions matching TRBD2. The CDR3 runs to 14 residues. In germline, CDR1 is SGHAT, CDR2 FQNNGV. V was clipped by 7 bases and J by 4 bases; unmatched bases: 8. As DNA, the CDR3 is TGTGCCAGCACCCGGGAGGCCGGGGCAGATACGCAGTATTTT. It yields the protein CASTREAGADTQYF.

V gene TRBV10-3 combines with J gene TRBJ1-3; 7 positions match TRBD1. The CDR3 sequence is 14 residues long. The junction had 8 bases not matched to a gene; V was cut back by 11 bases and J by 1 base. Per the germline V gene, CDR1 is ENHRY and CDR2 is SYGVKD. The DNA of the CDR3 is TGTGCCTTACCAGCAGGGGGATCTGGAAACACCATATATTTT. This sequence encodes CALPAGGSGNTIYF.

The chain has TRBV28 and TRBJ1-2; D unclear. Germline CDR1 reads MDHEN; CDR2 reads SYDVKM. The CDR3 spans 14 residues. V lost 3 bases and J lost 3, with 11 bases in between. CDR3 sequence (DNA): TGTGCCAGCAGTTTTCTAGAAAGGTACTATGGCTACACCTTC. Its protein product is CASSFLERYYGYTF.

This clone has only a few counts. The chain's CDR3 is CASSQEKREGRNEQFF. CDR3 nucleotides: TGCGCCAGCAGCCAAGAAAAGCGGGAGGGCCGCAATGAGCAGTTCTTC. The chain joins TRBV4-1 to TRBJ2-1, with 10 nucleotides matching TRBD2. Looked up from germline, CDR1 is MGHRA and CDR2 is YSYEKL. This CDR3 is 16 amino acids long. V was pared by 0 bases and J by 6 bases, with 5 bases of the junction left unmatched.

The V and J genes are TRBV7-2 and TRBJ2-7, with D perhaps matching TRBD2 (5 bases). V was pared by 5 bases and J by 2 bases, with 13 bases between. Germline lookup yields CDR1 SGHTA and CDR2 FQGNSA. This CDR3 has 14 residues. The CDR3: CASSPPTTTYEQYF. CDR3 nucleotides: TGTGCCAGCAGCCCCCCGACTACAACCTACGAGCAGTACTTC.

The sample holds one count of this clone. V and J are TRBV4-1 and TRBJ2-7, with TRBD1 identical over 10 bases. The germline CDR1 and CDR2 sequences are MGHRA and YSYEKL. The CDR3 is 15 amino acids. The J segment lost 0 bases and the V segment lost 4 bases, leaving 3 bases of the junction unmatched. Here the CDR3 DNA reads TGCGCCAGCAGCCCTCGACAGGGGGCCTCCTACGAGCAGTACTTC. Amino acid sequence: CASSPRQGASYEQYF.

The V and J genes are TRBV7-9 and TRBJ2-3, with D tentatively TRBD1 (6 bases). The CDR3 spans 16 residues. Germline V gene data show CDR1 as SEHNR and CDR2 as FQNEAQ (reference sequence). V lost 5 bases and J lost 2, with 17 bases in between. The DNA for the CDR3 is TGTGCCAGCAGCCTATCTGGGACAAACCCCACAGATACGCAGTATTTT. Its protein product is CASSLSGTNPTDTQYF.

CDR3 DNA: TGCGCCAGCAGCCAAGAGTATACCAGGGGGACTGAAGCTTTCTTT. Amino acid sequence: CASSQEYTRGTEAFF. The chain employs TRBV4-3 and TRBJ1-1, with 7 bases matching TRBD1. Germline V lookup: CDR1 LGHNA, CDR2 YSLEER. V trimming: 0 bases; J trimming: 5 bases; junction bases outside the gene matches: 6. The CDR3 length is 15 residues.

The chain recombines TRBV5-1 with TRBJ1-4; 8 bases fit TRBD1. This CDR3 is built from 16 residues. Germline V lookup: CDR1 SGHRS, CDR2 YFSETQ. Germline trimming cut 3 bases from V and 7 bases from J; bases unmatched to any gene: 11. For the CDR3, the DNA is TGCGCCAGCAGCTCTGCGAGGAGGACAGGGATTGAAAAACTGTTTTTT. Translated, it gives CASSSARRTGIEKLFF.

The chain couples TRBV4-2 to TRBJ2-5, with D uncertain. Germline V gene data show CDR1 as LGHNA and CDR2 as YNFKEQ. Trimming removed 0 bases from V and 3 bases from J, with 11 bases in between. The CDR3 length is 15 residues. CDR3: CASSQDRRVEETQYF. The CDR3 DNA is TGTGCCAGCAGCCAAGATCGCCGGGTCGAAGAGACCCAGTACTTC.

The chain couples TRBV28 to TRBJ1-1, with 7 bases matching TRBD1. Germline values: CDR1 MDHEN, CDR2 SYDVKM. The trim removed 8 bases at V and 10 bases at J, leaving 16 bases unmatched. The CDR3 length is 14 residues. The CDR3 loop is CASFRSRDSRAAFF. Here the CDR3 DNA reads TGTGCCAGCTTTCGCTCGCGGGACAGCCGCGCAGCTTTCTTT.

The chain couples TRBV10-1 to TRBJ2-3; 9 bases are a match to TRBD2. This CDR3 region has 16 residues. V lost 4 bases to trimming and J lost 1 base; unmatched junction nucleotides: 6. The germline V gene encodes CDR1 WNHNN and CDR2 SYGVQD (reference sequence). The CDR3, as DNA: TGCGCCAGCAGTGCAGACATAGCGGGAGGCACAGATACGCAGTATTTT. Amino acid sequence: CASSADIAGGTDTQYF.

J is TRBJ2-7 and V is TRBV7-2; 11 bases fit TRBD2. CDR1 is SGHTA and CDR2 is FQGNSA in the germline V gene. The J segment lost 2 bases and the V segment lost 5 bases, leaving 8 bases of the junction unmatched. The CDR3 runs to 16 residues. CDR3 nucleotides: TGTGCCAGCAGCCAACTCCTAGCGGGAGGTGCCTACGAGCAGTACTTC. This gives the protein CASSQLLAGGAYEQYF.

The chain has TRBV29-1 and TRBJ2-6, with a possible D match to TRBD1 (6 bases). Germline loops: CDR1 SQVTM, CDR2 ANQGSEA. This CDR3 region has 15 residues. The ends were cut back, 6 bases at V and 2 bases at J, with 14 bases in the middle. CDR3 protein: CSVAIRGTGANVLTF. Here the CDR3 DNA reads TGCAGCGTCGCGATCAGGGGTACTGGGGCCAACGTCCTGACTTTC.

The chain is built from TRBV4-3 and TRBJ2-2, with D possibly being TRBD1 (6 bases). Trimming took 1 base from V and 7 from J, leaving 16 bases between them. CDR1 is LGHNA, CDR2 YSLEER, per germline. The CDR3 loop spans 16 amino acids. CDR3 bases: TGCGCCAGCAGCCAAGGGGGAACAGGGCTGGACGGGGAGCTGTTTTTT. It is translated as CASSQGGTGLDGELFF.

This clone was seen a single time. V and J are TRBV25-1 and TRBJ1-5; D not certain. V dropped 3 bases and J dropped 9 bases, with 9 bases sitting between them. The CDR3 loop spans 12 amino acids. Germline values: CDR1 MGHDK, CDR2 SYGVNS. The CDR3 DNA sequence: TGTGCCAGCAGTGATCCCAACGGGCCCCAGCATTTT. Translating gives CASSDPNGPQHF.

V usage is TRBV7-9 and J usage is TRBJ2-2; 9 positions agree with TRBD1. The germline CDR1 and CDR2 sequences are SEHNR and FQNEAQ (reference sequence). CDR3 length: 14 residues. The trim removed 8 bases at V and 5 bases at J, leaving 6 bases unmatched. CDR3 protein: CASAGQGRTGELFF. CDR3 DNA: TGTGCCAGCGCCGGACAGGGGAGGACCGGGGAGCTGTTTTTT.

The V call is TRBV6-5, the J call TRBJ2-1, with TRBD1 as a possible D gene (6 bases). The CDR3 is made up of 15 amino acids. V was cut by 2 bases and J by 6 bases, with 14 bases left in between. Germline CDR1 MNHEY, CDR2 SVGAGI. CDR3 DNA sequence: TGTGCCAGCAGTTACAGGGAACAGGGCGGCAATGAGCAGTTCTTC. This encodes CASSYREQGGNEQFF.